This passage covers 26 T cell receptor beta chains from one sample sequenced in a study of blood T cell repertoires in COVID-19. Produced via immunoSEQ multiplex PCR; TCRdb's table is partial and in-frame only. Of 150,000 or so clones in the sample, approximately 83% were seen once. Sequencing was done on a sample of PBMCs or T cells enriched from blood (not recorded which). All receptors derive from a man aged 50 to 59 who had recovered from COVID-19.

The V and J genes are TRBV30 and TRBJ2-1, with D possibly matching TRBD2 (6 bases). The CDR3 has 15 amino acids. Trimming pared 0 bases from V and 9 bases from J, leaving 18 bases between. The germline CDR1 and CDR2 sequences are GTSNPN and SVGIG (reference sequence). CDR3 amino acids: CAWSVVKDYLAEQFF. DNA of the CDR3: TGTGCCTGGAGTGTGGTTAAGGACTACCTTGCTGAGCAGTTCTTC.

The genes are TRBV11-2 and TRBJ1-1, with 7 bases fitting TRBD1. Unmatched junction bases numbered 6, after V lost 5 bases and J lost 3 bases. Germline assignment: CDR1 SGHAT and CDR2 FQNNGV. This CDR3 comprises 14 residues. The CDR3 DNA follows: TGTGCCAGCAGCCGCGGGACAGTGGACACTGAAGCTTTCTTT. As protein: CASSRGTVDTEAFF.

The chain links TRBV19 to TRBJ1-1; D is unclear. The germline gives CDR1 LNHDA, CDR2 SQIVND (reference sequence). The CDR3 loop spans 12 amino acids. The V end lost 5 bases, the J end lost 7 bases, and 11 bases lay between the germline ends. The CDR3 here is CASSLDSSEAFF. CDR3 sequence (DNA): TGTGCCAGTAGTCTCGACTCCAGTGAAGCTTTCTTT.

The chain uses TRBV19 and TRBJ1-4; 10 nucleotides match TRBD1. Germline V gene data show CDR1 as LNHDA and CDR2 as SQIVND (reference sequence). Germline trimming cut 3 bases from V and 8 bases from J; bases unmatched to any gene: 9. The CDR3 sequence is 16 residues long. The CDR3 protein is CASSMWTGGRREKLFF. The DNA of the CDR3 is TGTGCCAGTAGTATGTGGACAGGGGGAAGAAGGGAAAAACTGTTTTTT.

V usage is TRBV7-9 and J usage is TRBJ2-1; TRBD2 matches 8 bases. This CDR3 region has 16 residues. Germline V gene sequence: CDR1 SEHNR, CDR2 FQNEAQ (reference sequence). Trimming removed 2 bases from V and 4 bases from J; junction bases left unmatched: 7. Written as DNA, the CDR3 is TGTGCCAGCAGCTTACCCGGAGTAGCGGGATACAATGAGCAGTTCTTC. Protein product: CASSLPGVAGYNEQFF.

The J gene is TRBJ2-7, the V gene TRBV20-1; D remains unclear. The CDR3 loop spans 9 amino acids. The V and J ends lost 6 bases and 6 bases respectively, with 6 bases between them. From germline, CDR1 is DFQATT and CDR2 SNEGSKA (reference sequence). The CDR3 DNA sequence: TGCAGTGCCGGTATCGAGCAGTACTTC. It translates to CSAGIEQYF.

The chain joins TRBV6-2 or TRBV6-3 to TRBJ1-1, with 9 positions matching TRBD1. CDR1 MNHEY and CDR2 SVGEGT come from the germline V gene. Germline trimming cut 4 bases from V and 1 base from J; bases unmatched to any gene: 4. This CDR3 region has 15 residues. CDR3 residues: CASSSSTGGNTEAFF. The DNA for the CDR3 is TGTGCCAGCAGTTCATCGACAGGGGGGAACACTGAAGCTTTCTTT.

V gene TRBV6-2 or TRBV6-3 combines with J gene TRBJ1-5; TRBD1 agrees at 7 bases. The CDR3 has 15 amino acids. V lost 2 bases and J lost 7; bases outside the gene matches: 8. The germline V gene encodes CDR1 MNHEY and CDR2 SVGEGT. CDR3 coding DNA: TGTGCCAGCAGTTACGACAGGGTGGTATTCCAGCCCCAGCATTTT. Protein sequence: CASSYDRVVFQPQHF.

This chain links TRBV9 with TRBJ1-1; no reliable D call. Deletions cut 0 bases from V and 0 bases from J, with 12 bases between. CDR1 SGDLS and CDR2 YYNGEE come from the germline V gene. CDR3 length: 16 amino acids. CDR3 bases: TGTGCCAGCAGCGTAGATGTCAAGGGAGTGAACACTGAAGCTTTCTTT. Protein product: CASSVDVKGVNTEAFF.

This clone was counted only a few times. The V and J genes are TRBV5-6 and TRBJ1-2; D remains unclear. This CDR3 has 13 amino acids. Looked up from germline, CDR1 is SGHDT and CDR2 is YYEEEE. V lost 0 bases to trimming and J lost 8 bases, with 11 bases between them. Written as DNA, the CDR3 is TGTGCCAGCAGCTTGGAACCAGTCAAGGGCTACACCTTC. Residues: CASSLEPVKGYTF.

V is TRBV18 and J is TRBJ2-7; 9 nucleotides agree with TRBD1. Germline V gives CDR1 KGHSH, CDR2 LQKENI. Trimming removed 0 bases from V and 5 bases from J; junction bases left unmatched: 8. CDR3 length: 16 amino acids. The CDR3 reads CASSPPSGTGPHEQYF. CDR3 nucleotide sequence: TGTGCCAGCTCACCACCTTCCGGGACAGGGCCCCACGAGCAGTACTTC.

V gene TRBV4-3 combines with J gene TRBJ2-7; 7 nucleotides line up with TRBD2. V lost 0 bases and J lost 4; bases outside the gene matches: 3. The CDR3 loop spans 14 amino acids. Germline assignment: CDR1 LGHNA and CDR2 YSLEER. Written as DNA, the CDR3 is TGCGCCAGCAGCCAAGACGGGGGGAGTTACGAGCAGTACTTC. This translates into CASSQDGGSYEQYF.

This clone was picked up a small number of times. V gene TRBV18 combines with J gene TRBJ1-1; D call uncertain. Trimming pared 4 bases from V and 5 bases from J, leaving 11 bases between. The length of the CDR3 is 13 residues. From germline, CDR1 is KGHSH and CDR2 LQKENI. In DNA, the CDR3 is TGTGCCAGCTCACGGGGAGAGGAGACTGAAGCTTTCTTT. The encoded protein is CASSRGEETEAFF.

V gene TRBV6-5 combines with J gene TRBJ2-4; 7 bases map to TRBD1. Germline V lookup: CDR1 MNHEY, CDR2 SVGAGI. The CDR3 has 13 amino acids. The V gene end was trimmed by 6 bases and the J gene end by 7 bases; junction bases not matched to a gene: 6. The CDR3 region is CASRSGTENIQYF. The DNA of the CDR3 is TGTGCCAGCAGATCCGGGACAGAGAACATTCAGTACTTC.

The chain couples TRBV9 to TRBJ2-2; D uncertain. V gave up 4 bases and J gave up 0 bases, with 4 bases separating them. This CDR3 is built from 13 residues. The germline CDR1 and CDR2 sequences are SGDLS and YYNGEE. The CDR3 DNA is TGTGCCAGCAGCTCAACGAACACCGGGGAGCTGTTTTTT. Protein product: CASSSTNTGELFF.

The table lists this clone with a count of one. CDR3: CASSLSPSGGPQETQYF. As DNA, the CDR3 is TGTGCCAGTAGTCTATCCCCTAGCGGGGGACCCCAAGAGACCCAGTACTTC. The chain links TRBV19 to TRBJ2-5; TRBD2 matches at 10 bases. V lost 5 bases to trimming and J lost 1 base; unmatched junction nucleotides: 10. CDR1 and CDR2 (germline): LNHDA, SQIVND (reference sequence). The CDR3 has 17 residues. The complete variable domain, with remaining parts taken from reference TRBV19 and TRBJ2-5, reads DGGITQSPKYLFRKEGQNVTLSCEQNLNHDAMYWYRQDPGQGLRLIYYSQIVNDFQKGDIAEGYSVSREKKESFPLTVTSAQKNPTAFYLCASSLSPSGGPQETQYFGPGTRLLVL.

The genes are TRBV10-1 and TRBJ2-2, with 9 bases aligning to TRBD1. This CDR3 has 15 amino acids. The V segment lost 6 bases and the J segment 1 base; nucleotides outside the gene matches: 3. CDR1 is WNHNN, CDR2 SYGVQD, per germline (reference sequence). DNA of the CDR3: TGCGCCAGCAGCTCGACAGGGGGGAACACCGGGGAGCTGTTTTTT. Its translation is CASSSTGGNTGELFF.

The chain uses TRBV30 and TRBJ2-1; 7 bases line up with TRBD1. Germline V gene lookup returns CDR1 GTSNPN and CDR2 SVGIG (reference sequence). This CDR3 has 14 amino acids. V was pared by 2 bases and J by 4 bases, with 5 bases of the junction left unmatched. CDR3 sequence reads: CAWSRKGAYNEQFF. CDR3 bases: TGTGCCTGGAGTAGGAAGGGGGCGTACAATGAGCAGTTCTTC.

This chain uses TRBV27 with TRBJ1-4; 7 nucleotides align to TRBD1. The V and J ends lost 5 bases and 4 bases, in that order; junction bases with no gene match: 4. The germline V gene has CDR1 MNHEY and CDR2 SMNVEV (reference sequence). CDR3 size: 14 residues. The CDR3, as DNA: TGTGCCAGCAGTGACAGGGCCTTTAATGAAAAACTGTTTTTT. Protein product: CASSDRAFNEKLFF.

The chain recombines TRBV6-5 with TRBJ1-6, with D possibly matching TRBD1 (5 bases). This CDR3 comprises 16 residues. The germline CDR1 and CDR2 sequences are MNHEY and SVGAGI. Deletions cut 0 bases from V and 9 bases from J, with 15 bases between. DNA for the CDR3: TGTGCCAGCAGTTACTCATTGGGACTCAGGAGTTCACCCCTCCACTTT. Its protein product is CASSYSLGLRSSPLHF.

This chain connects TRBV5-4 to TRBJ1-1; D possibly corresponds to TRBD1 (5 bases). The CDR3 runs 15 residues. Per the germline V gene, CDR1 is SGHNT and CDR2 is YYREEE (reference sequence). V was shortened by 4 bases and J by 4 bases, with 17 bases between the two germline ends. CDR3 DNA: TGTGCCAGCAGCCGGGAGCAGGGTAGTCCCACTGAAGCTTTCTTT. Encoded protein: CASSREQGSPTEAFF.

J is TRBJ2-5 and V is TRBV5-1, with unresolved D. Trimming left V 7 bases short and J 4 bases short, with 11 bases between. CDR3 length: 12 amino acids. The germline V gene has CDR1 SGHRS and CDR2 YFSETQ. The CDR3 DNA is TGCGCCAGCCGTTACGGTCGAGAGACCCAGTACTTC. Amino acids: CASRYGRETQYF.

The J gene is TRBJ1-2, the V gene TRBV28, with a weak D call TRBD1 (5 bases). V dropped 5 bases and J dropped 4 bases, with 17 bases sitting between them. The CDR3 is made up of 15 amino acids. The V gene's germline CDR1 is MDHEN and CDR2 SYDVKM. The CDR3 region has the DNA TGTGCCAGCAGTCCTCCGCGGGGCGCCGGCTATGGCTACACCTTC. Residues: CASSPPRGAGYGYTF.

The chain uses TRBV6-6 and TRBJ1-6; 7 nucleotides match TRBD1. CDR1 and CDR2 from the germline V gene are MNHNY and SVGAGI (reference sequence). J was trimmed by 9 bases and V by 6 bases; bases with no gene match: 8. CDR3 size: 14 residues. CDR3 in DNA: TGTGCCAGCAGACCCGGGACAGATGGTTCACCCCTCCACTTT. Protein sequence: CASRPGTDGSPLHF.

The V call is TRBV18, the J call TRBJ1-4, with a tentative D call TRBD1 (6 bases). The CDR3 has 16 amino acids. V lost 0 bases and J lost 2, with 10 bases in between. The germline V gene has CDR1 KGHSH and CDR2 LQKENI. The CDR3 DNA sequence: TGTGCCAGCTCACCACCACCAGGGGTCACTAATGAAAAACTGTTTTTT. This codes for CASSPPPGVTNEKLFF.

This chain joins TRBV27 and TRBJ2-1, with 7 positions matching TRBD1. Germline V lookup: CDR1 MNHEY, CDR2 SMNVEV (reference sequence). V shed 4 bases and J 8 bases; nucleotides not matched to a gene: 8. The CDR3 extends over 14 amino acids. CDR3 in DNA: TGTGCCAGCAGTTATTACAGAACAGGGGATGAGCAGTTCTTC. Amino acid sequence: CASSYYRTGDEQFF.